The clone carrying this T cell receptor (beta chain) came up once. These data originate in a study of blood T cell repertoires in COVID-19. About the study: Italy, Spain and the United States were the sources of the convalescent and acute COVID-19 samples. The cDNA or gDNA used as material had been derived from T cells, B-cell-depleted T cells, or PBMCs.

The V gene's germline CDR1 is MNHEY and CDR2 SMNVEV (reference sequence). CDR3 length: 15 residues. Trimming took 2 bases from V and 6 from J; bases not matched to a gene: 6. Original data processing: Researchers report that nucleated cell counts were estimated from reference gene primer amplification. Repertoires were generated with immunoSEQ multiplex PCR, while TCRdb's copy carries only in-frame clones and drops some. V, J and clone size were drawn from that table, and D and trimming were deduced from the DNA. The data contain around 130,000 clones, around 77% of them seen just once; the ten biggest clones take up more than 10%.

The V and J genes are TRBV27 and TRBJ1-4; 7 bases agree with TRBD1. This sequence originates from a human donor in a cohort sampled during active COVID-19. Sequenced: peripheral blood. CDR3 sequence: CASSLIAGGDEKLFF. The CDR3 coding sequence is TGTGCCAGCAGTTTAATAGCAGGGGGTGATGAAAAACTGTTTTTT.